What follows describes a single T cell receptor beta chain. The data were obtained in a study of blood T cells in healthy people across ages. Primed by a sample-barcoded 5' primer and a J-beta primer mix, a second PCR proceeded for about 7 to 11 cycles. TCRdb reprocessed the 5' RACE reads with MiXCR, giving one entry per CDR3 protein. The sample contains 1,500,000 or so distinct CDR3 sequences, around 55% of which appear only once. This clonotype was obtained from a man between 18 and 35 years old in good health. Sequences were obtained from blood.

CDR3 region: CASSLVTSPEQYF. Here the CDR3 DNA reads TGTGCCAGCAGTCTGGTGACCTCCCCCGAGCAGTACTTC. The chain links TRBV12-3 or TRBV12-4 to TRBJ2-7; D unclear. Deletions cut 5 bases from V and 6 bases from J, with 14 bases between. The CDR3 length is 13 residues.